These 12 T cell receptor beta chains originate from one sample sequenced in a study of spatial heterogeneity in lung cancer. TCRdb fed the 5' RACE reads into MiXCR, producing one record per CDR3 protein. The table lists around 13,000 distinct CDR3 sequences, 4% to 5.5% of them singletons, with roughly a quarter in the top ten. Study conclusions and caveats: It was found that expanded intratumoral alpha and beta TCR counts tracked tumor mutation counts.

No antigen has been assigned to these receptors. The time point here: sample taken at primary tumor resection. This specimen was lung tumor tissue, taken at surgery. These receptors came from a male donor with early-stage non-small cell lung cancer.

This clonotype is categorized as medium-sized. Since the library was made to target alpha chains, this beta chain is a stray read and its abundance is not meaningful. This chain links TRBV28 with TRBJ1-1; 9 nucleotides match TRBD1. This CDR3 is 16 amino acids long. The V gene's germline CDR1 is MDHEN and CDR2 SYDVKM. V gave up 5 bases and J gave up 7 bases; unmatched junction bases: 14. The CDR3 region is CASSLLSGTGRIEAFF. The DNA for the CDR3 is TGTGCCAGCAGTCTCCTCTCCGGGACAGGGAGGATTGAAGCTTTCTTT.

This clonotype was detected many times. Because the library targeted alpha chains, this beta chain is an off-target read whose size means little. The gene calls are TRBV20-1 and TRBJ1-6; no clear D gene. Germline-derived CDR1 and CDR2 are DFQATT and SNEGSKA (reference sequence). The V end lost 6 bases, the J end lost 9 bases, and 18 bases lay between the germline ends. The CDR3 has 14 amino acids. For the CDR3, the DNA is TGCAGTGCGGAAGGGTTCGATTCAGGTTCACCCCTCCACTTT. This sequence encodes CSAEGFDSGSPLHF.

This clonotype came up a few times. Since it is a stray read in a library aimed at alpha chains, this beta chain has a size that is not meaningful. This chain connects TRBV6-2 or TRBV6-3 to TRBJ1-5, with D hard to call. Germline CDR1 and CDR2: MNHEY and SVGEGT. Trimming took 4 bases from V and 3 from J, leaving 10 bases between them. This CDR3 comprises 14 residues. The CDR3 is CASSSLTINQPQHF. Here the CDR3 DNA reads TGTGCCAGCAGTTCTTTGACCATCAATCAGCCCCAGCATTTT.

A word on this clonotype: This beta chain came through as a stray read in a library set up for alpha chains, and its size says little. The CDR3 DNA follows: TGCGCCAGCAGTGAGTCTCGACTCTCCAAAACCTTC. Protein: CASSESRLSKTF. This chain uses TRBV10-2 with TRBJ1-2, with D hard to call. The CDR3 is 12 residues long. Germline-derived CDR1 and CDR2 are WSHSY and SAAADI. Trimming took 0 bases from V and 14 from J, leaving 13 bases between them.

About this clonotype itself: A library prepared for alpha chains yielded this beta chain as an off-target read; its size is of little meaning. CDR3 residues: CASSRGREGAEAFF. CDR3 nucleotides: TGCGCCAGCAGCCGGGGCAGGGAAGGGGCTGAAGCTTTCTTT. The gene calls are TRBV5-1 and TRBJ1-1; D is possibly TRBD1 (5 bases). This CDR3 spans 14 amino acids. Looked up from germline, CDR1 is SGHRS and CDR2 is YFSETQ. Trimming stripped 4 bases from V and 6 bases from J, with 16 bases between.

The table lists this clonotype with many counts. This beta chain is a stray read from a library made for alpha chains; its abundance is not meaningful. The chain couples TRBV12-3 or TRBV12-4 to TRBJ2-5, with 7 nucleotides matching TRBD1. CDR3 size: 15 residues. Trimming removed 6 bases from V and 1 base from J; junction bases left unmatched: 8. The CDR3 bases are TGTGCCAGCAGGGGACAGTCGGACCCCCAAGAGACCCAGTACTTC. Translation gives CASRGQSDPQETQYF.

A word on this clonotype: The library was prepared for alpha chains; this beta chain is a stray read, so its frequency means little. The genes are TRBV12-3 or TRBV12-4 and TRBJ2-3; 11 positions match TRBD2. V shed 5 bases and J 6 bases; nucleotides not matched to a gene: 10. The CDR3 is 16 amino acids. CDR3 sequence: CASSLGIAGGRDTQYF. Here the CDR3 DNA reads TGTGCCAGCAGTCTCGGGATAGCGGGGGGGCGGGATACGCAGTATTTT.

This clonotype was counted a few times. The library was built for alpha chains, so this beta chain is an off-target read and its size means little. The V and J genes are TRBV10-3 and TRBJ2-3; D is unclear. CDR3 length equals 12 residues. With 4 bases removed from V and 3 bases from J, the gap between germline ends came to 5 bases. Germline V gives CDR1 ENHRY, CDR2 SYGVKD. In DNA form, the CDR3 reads TGTGCCATCAGTGGGGAAACAGATACGCAGTATTTT. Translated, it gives CAISGETDTQYF.

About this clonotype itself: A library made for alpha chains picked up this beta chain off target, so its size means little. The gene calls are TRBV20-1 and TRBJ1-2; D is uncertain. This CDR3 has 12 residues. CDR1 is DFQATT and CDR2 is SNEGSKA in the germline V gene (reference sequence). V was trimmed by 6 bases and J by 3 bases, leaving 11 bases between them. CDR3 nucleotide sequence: TGCAGTGCCCGGGCCCCTGACTATGGCTACACCTTC. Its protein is CSARAPDYGYTF.

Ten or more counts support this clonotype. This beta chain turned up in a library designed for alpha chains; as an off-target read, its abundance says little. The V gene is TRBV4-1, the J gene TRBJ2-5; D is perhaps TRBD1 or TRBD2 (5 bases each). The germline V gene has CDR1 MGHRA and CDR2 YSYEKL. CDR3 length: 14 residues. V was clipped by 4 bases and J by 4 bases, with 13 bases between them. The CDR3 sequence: CASSRPTRGETQYF. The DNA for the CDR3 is TGCGCCAGCAGCCGCCCCACTAGGGGAGAGACCCAGTACTTC.

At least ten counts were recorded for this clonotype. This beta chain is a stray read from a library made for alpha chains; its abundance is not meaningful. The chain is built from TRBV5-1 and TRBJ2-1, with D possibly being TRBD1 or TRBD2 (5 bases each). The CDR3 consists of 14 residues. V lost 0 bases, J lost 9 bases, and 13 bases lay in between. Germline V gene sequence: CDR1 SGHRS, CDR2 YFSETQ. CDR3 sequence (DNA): TGCGCCAGCAGCTTGGACACCTCTGGGGGTGAGCAGTTCTTC. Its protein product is CASSLDTSGGEQFF.

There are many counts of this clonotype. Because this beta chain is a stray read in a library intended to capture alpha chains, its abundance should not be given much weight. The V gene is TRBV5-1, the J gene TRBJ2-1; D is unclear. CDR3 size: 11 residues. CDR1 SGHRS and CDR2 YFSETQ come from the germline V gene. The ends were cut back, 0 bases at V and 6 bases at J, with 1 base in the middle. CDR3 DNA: TGCGCCAGCAGCTTGGGCAATGAGCAGTTCTTC. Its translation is CASSLGNEQFF.